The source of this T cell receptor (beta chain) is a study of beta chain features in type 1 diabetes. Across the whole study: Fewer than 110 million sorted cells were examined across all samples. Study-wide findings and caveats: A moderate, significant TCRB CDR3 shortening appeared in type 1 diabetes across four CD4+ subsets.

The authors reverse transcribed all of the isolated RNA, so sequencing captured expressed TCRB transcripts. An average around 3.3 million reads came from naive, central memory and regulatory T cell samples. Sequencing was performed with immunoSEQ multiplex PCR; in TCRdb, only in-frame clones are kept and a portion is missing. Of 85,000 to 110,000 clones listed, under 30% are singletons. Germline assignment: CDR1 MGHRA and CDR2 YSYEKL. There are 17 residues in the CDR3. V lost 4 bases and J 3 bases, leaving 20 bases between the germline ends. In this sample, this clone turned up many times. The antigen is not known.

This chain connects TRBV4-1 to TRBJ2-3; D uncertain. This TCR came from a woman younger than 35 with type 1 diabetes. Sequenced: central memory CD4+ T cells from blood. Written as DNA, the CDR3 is TGCGCCAGCAGCCGAGACATTCCTGGCACCTGGACAGATACGCAGTATTTT. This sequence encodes CASSRDIPGTWTDTQYF.